This T cell receptor (beta chain) was found in a study of blood T cells in healthy people across ages (dated by TCRdb to between 2015 and 2016). General notes on the study: In model experiments, template switching captured about one uniquely barcoded TCR beta cDNA molecule for every two T cells. Four age groups were formed from the donors: young (average roughly 16 years), middle-aged (less than 40), aged (approximately 60) and long-lived (approximately 78). To avoid experimental bias, donors of different ages were distributed randomly across sequencing lanes. Age-related changes in TCR beta repertoire diversity were measured in the study by deep sequencing normalized with unique cDNA molecular identifiers. Two additional independent replicas of 1 million unique cDNA reads from the same blood draw were analyzed for two donors (one aged 18 to 30 and one aged 80 or older). General conclusions and limits of the study: Observed TCR beta diversity per million T cells fell roughly linearly with age, and a significant reduction was already apparent by age roughly 40. Donor CMV infection status was unknown, potentially confounding age-related changes in expanded clonotypes. Estimates of total diversity from one million sequenced T cells were regarded as lower bounds and underestimates. Observed TCR beta diversity correlated strongly with the percentage of naive T cells measured by flow cytometry. Because profiling used bulk unsorted PBMCs, naive and antigen-experienced compartments could not be compared conclusively. Compared with the aged group, more naive CD4+ T cells, fewer expanded clones and increased TCR diversity were shown by the long-lived group, suggesting age selection.

With respect to this clonotype: This receptor's antigen is unknown. No much larger clonotype is one base removed from it; base qualities were not supplied.

Donors were 39 systemically healthy Caucasian individuals from Russia aged roughly 6 to 95 years. Each donor gave roughly 9 milliliters of peripheral blood, drawn into EDTA-treated Vacutainer tubes. Ficoll-Paque density-gradient centrifugation was used to isolate PBMCs, with at least 7 million per sample. Trizol reagent was used to extract total RNA from PBMCs, with at least 5.5 micrograms per sample. For every donor, an aliquot of PBMCs went through flow cytometry to measure the percentages of naive CD45RAhigh/CD27high T cells. The CDR3 goes from the cysteine to the phenylalanine over 15 residues. The entry retains the CDR3 DNA only, 45 bases that are in frame from base 1. The germline V gene (reference sequence) yields SEHNR for CDR1 and FQNEAQ for CDR2. The junction shows trimming of 8 bases on V and 0 bases on J, plus 14 bases between the germline ends. Library method: 5' RACE. The instrument given in TCRdb is Illumina HiSeq 2500. A second PCR of about 7 to 12 cycles was run with a J-beta primer mix and a sample-barcoded 5' primer. A unique molecular identifier was introduced onto each TCR beta cDNA molecule by a template-switch 5' adaptor carrying 12 random nucleotides. Each sample yielded at least 2.5 million CDR3-containing paired-end reads. First-strand cDNA synthesis was performed from all RNA using the Mint cDNA synthesis kit, with priming by a TRBC-specific oligonucleotide. Following uracil-DNA glycosylase treatment, all cDNA underwent a first 18-cycle PCR with the universal primers M1SS and BC2_uni_R. The study's own analysis went as follows. For normalization, 1 million high-quality reads, each with a distinct molecular identifier, were randomly selected from each sample. Instead of being binned into consensus sequences, reads with shared molecular identifiers were discarded. CDR3 identification, clonotype clustering and error correction used MiTCR with a Q25 quality threshold and the strictest error-elimination algorithm. A nonparametric unseen species model with Euler transformation was used to estimate a lower bound on total TCR beta diversity. TCRdb reanalyzed the raw reads on its own, using fastp at Q25 for trimming and MiXCR for clone calling, and kept in-frame beta chains. Rows merge per CDR3 protein into single entries with the most common DNA and genes. The V and J calls here are based on TCRdb, not the publication. The sample contains hundreds of thousands of distinct CDR3 sequences, about 42% of them found a single time. The top ten constitute approximately 19% of the sample.

This TCR derives from a man aged 60 to 69 in good health. The chain joins TRBV7-9 to TRBJ1-3; 5 matching bases give a weak D call of TRBD1. Sequencing input: blood. The encoded CDR3 is CASLGGDRSGNTIYF. The nucleotides are TGTGCCAGCCTTGGGGGGGACCGCTCTGGAAACACCATATATTTT.